This record covers a single T cell receptor beta chain. This clonotype appeared many times. Its recognized antigen is unknown. The junction departs from germline at one end; a sequencing error may be responsible. cDNA was synthesized by template-switch 5'RACE using a primer with a 10-nucleotide random unique molecular identifier that tagged each TCR transcript. Each sequencing run produced over 160 million TCR-beta sequences covering 15-18 subjects. The RNeasy kit was used for extraction of total RNA. The KAPA Real-time Library Amplification kit was used to amplify TCR-beta VDJ regions with primers for the TCR constant region and the 5'RACE anchor. A first PCR added sample indexes and Illumina adaptors, and a second PCR then raised library yield. After Ampure bead purification, the TCR product of roughly 650 bp was size-selected on a 2% E-gel SizeSelection system. Before pooling, libraries had their quality checked on a Bioanalyzer, their concentration measured with Qubit, and their quantity determined with the Kapa Library Quantification kit. Libraries were sequenced paired-end 2 x 150 bp on an Illumina HiSeq 2500. To increase sequence diversity, about 25-31% phiX was spiked into each library pool. In the paper's pipeline: Quality-filtered reads were processed with the UMI-based MiGEC pipeline, and over 85% of raw TCR sequences were removed by the MiGEC pipeline during error correction. IMGT germline references were used for aligning VDJ genes, and each clonotype was defined as a unique CDR3 amino acid sequence together with its V-J genes. Clonal expansion, Shannon diversity and CDR3 relatedness (CalcPairwiseDistances, ClusterSamples) were evaluated with VDJtools, and phylogenetic trees were built with CLCbio workbench. Using coefficient-of-variation modelling across technical triplicates, the study counted a clone as expanded if it had at least 8 unique UMIs. TCRdb ran its own pipeline on the public reads, namely fastp trimming at Q25 and MiXCR clone calling, and kept in-frame beta chains. Here each entry gathers all rows of one CDR3 protein and keeps the most common genes and DNA. Clone size and V and J calls follow TCRdb, not the original study. For this sample there are roughly 60,000 distinct CDR3 sequences; under 4.5% appear just once. Around 3.1% of the sample rests with the top ten.

This sample is drawn from a study of neurological immune-mediated disorders (dated by TCRdb to the late 2010s). Background on the whole study: Among the 34 multiple sclerosis patients, approximately 30 had relapsing-remitting MS and 3 had secondary progressive MS. Of the 68 subjects in the cohort, about 14 were HAM/TSP patients, around 35 were multiple sclerosis patients, and some 20 were healthy controls. The approximately 100 TCR-beta libraries included longitudinal samples, technical triplicates and paired sorted CD4+ and CD8+ T-cell subsets alongside PBMC samples. Peripheral blood TCR-beta repertoires from patients with HTLV-I-associated myelopathy (HAM/TSP), patients with multiple sclerosis, and healthy controls were compared in the study using UMI-based sequencing.

General conclusions and limits of the study: The MS cluster was not associated with any clinical or MRI features, and the authors stated that larger cohorts are needed. TCR clonal expansion was highest in HAM/TSP patients and lowest in MS patients, with MS patients falling below even healthy controls. Expanded clones from different subjects shared no identical CDR3 amino acid sequences, which suggests that TCR-beta repertoires were private in all groups. Phylogenetic analysis grouped repertoires from 18 of 34 MS patients into a cluster of related CDR3 sequences, suggesting a possible repertoire-level signature.

The CDR3 spans 14 residues, from the cysteine through the phenylalanine. CDR3 DNA is the only sequence kept; it has 42 bases, read in frame from the first base. For CDR1 and CDR2, the germline V gene (reference sequence) lists MNHEY and SMNVEV. For unsorted PBMC libraries, 2 million PBMCs were used after storage in RNAlater at -80 degrees C until RNA extraction. The multiple sclerosis patients were enrolled in a US clinical protocol that evaluated disease progression with magnetic resonance imaging. Peripheral blood was subjected to Ficoll-Hypaque density gradient centrifugation to isolate PBMCs, which were then cryopreserved in liquid nitrogen.

The chain uses TRBV27 and TRBJ1-6; no confident D gene assignment can be made. The TCR originated in a woman between 25 and 40 years old with multiple sclerosis. Input material: PBMCs. The CDR3 protein: CASSPSSYNSPLNF. The DNA sequence is TGTGCCAGCAGTCCGAGCTCCTATAATTCACCCCTCAACTTT.